Presented here are 22 T cell receptor beta chains from one specimen sequenced in a study of blood T cell repertoires in COVID-19. The repertoire was sequenced with immunoSEQ multiplex PCR; TCRdb's copy has only in-frame clones and lacks some. The sample has roughly 250,000 clones; almost 85% are singletons. The sample taken for sequencing was peripheral blood. These receptors originate from a woman of 80 years or more with acute or convalescent COVID-19.

V is TRBV9 and J is TRBJ2-7, with D possibly being TRBD1 (5 bases). CDR3 length equals 15 residues. Trimming took 0 bases from V and 0 from J, leaving 10 bases between them. The germline gives CDR1 SGDLS, CDR2 YYNGEE. CDR3 DNA: TGTGCCAGCAGCGTAGATCAGGGCCCCTCCTACGAGCAGTACTTC. It is translated as CASSVDQGPSYEQYF. The whole variable domain, remainder taken from reference TRBV9 and TRBJ2-7, is DSGVTQTPKHLITATGQRVTLRCSPRSGDLSVYWYQQSLDQGLQFLIQYYNGEERAKGNILERFSAQQFPDLHSELNLSSLELGDSALYFCASSVDQGPSYEQYFGPGTRLTVT.

This chain uses TRBV11-1 with TRBJ2-1; tentatively, D is TRBD2 (5 bases). The CDR3 sequence is 15 residues long. V gave up 5 bases and J gave up 0 bases, with 11 bases separating them. Germline lookup yields CDR1 SGHAT and CDR2 FQDESV (reference sequence). The CDR3 DNA reads as TGTGCCAGCAGCGAAAGCGGAGGCTCCTACAATGAGCAGTTCTTC. Translated: CASSESGGSYNEQFF.

The chain carries TRBV9 and TRBJ1-1; possible D gene TRBD1, 5 bases. The CDR3 sequence is 15 residues long. Germline CDR1 SGDLS, CDR2 YYNGEE. The V end was cut by 4 bases, the J end by 0 bases, with 13 bases between. The DNA of the CDR3 is TGTGCCAGCAGCAGCCAACCAGGGTTGAACACTGAAGCTTTCTTT. Protein product: CASSSQPGLNTEAFF. Drawing the rest from reference TRBV9 and TRBJ1-1, the complete variable domain is DSGVTQTPKHLITATGQRVTLRCSPRSGDLSVYWYQQSLDQGLQFLIQYYNGEERAKGNILERFSAQQFPDLHSELNLSSLELGDSALYFCASSSQPGLNTEAFFGQGTRLTVV.

Only a few counts were recorded for this clone. The rearrangement links TRBV6-4 to TRBJ1-6; D gene unclear. Trimming removed 0 bases from V and 2 bases from J, with 14 bases in between. The germline gives CDR1 MRHNA, CDR2 SNTAGT. There are 18 residues in the CDR3. The CDR3 spells CASSDSVGERAYNSPLHF. Here the CDR3 DNA reads TGTGCCAGCAGTGACTCAGTCGGGGAACGAGCCTATAATTCACCCCTCCACTTT.

The rearrangement joins TRBV6-1 to TRBJ1-6; D may be TRBD1 (5 bases). The V gene lost 0 bases and the J gene lost 7 bases, with 16 bases spanning the gap. The germline V gene has CDR1 MNHNS and CDR2 SASEGT. The CDR3 consists of 17 residues. The CDR3 loop reads CASSEASGGVGNSPLHF. Here the CDR3 DNA reads TGTGCCAGCAGTGAAGCGAGCGGGGGTGTGGGAAATTCACCCCTCCACTTT.

This chain uses TRBV6-1 with TRBJ1-2, with 8 bases identical to TRBD1. The V segment lost 3 bases and the J segment 8 bases; nucleotides outside the gene matches: 14. Germline loops: CDR1 MNHNS, CDR2 SASEGT. CDR3 length: 16 amino acids. DNA for the CDR3: TGTGCCAGCAGTGAGTCCTTTTCCGACAGGGGCAGAGGCTACACCTTC. It is translated as CASSESFSDRGRGYTF.

The V and J genes are TRBV5-1 and TRBJ1-2; perhaps TRBD1 as D (5 bases). V dropped 4 bases and J dropped 5 bases, with 15 bases sitting between them. There are 14 residues in the CDR3. Germline loops: CDR1 SGHRS, CDR2 YFSETQ. The CDR3 DNA is TGCGCCAGCAGCCCCGGGACTTTCCCTTATGGCTACACCTTC. Residues: CASSPGTFPYGYTF. The whole variable domain, remainder taken from reference TRBV5-1 and TRBJ1-2, is KAGVTQTPRYLIKTRGQQVTLSCSPISGHRSVSWYQQTPGQGLQFLFEYFSETQRNKGNFPGRFSGRQFSNSRSEMNVSTLELGDSALYLCASSPGTFPYGYTFGSGTRLTVV.

This chain uses TRBV4-3 with TRBJ2-7, with D perhaps matching TRBD2 (6 bases). Deletions cut 1 base from V and 0 bases from J, with 13 bases between. Germline assignment: CDR1 LGHNA and CDR2 YSLEER. The length of the CDR3 is 16 residues. The CDR3 is CASSQVAGSTSYEQYF. CDR3 DNA: TGCGCCAGCAGCCAAGTGGCGGGATCGACCTCCTACGAGCAGTACTTC.

This chain joins TRBV7-9 and TRBJ1-1; D is undetermined. The V end was cut by 4 bases, the J end by 4 bases, with 10 bases between. This CDR3 contains 13 residues. CDR1 is SEHNR, CDR2 FQNEAQ, per germline (reference sequence). The DNA for the CDR3 is TGTGCCAGCAGCTCCCGAGCGGGCACTGAAGCTTTCTTT. It specifies CASSSRAGTEAFF.

This chain links TRBV5-1 with TRBJ2-7, with 8 bases lining up with TRBD2. CDR1 is SGHRS and CDR2 is YFSETQ in the germline V gene. With V trimmed by 0 bases and J by 3 bases, 2 bases remained unmatched. There are 14 residues in the CDR3. CDR3 protein: CASSLGAGDYEQYF. The CDR3 DNA reads TGCGCCAGCAGCTTGGGAGCGGGGGACTACGAGCAGTACTTC.

The J gene is TRBJ2-3, the V gene TRBV5-1; maybe TRBD2 (6 bases). Germline assignment: CDR1 SGHRS and CDR2 YFSETQ. V lost 4 bases and J lost 1, with 13 bases in between. CDR3 length: 15 residues. As DNA, the CDR3 is TGCGCCAGCAGCGTTCAGGGACTTCGCACAGATACGCAGTATTTT. It translates to CASSVQGLRTDTQYF.

The genes are TRBV3-1 (or the pseudogene TRBV3-2) and TRBJ2-7; TRBD2 matches 7 bases. The germline gives CDR1 LGHDT, CDR2 YNNKEL (reference sequence). The CDR3 spans 15 residues. V gave up 1 base and J gave up 2 bases; unmatched junction bases: 5. For the CDR3, the DNA is TGTGCCAGCAGCCAAGGGGCTAGCGGCCCCTACGAGCAGTACTTC. This encodes CASSQGASGPYEQYF.

The chain couples TRBV30 to TRBJ2-7; maybe TRBD1 (6 bases). Germline loops: CDR1 GTSNPN, CDR2 SVGIG (reference sequence). The CDR3 is 11 residues long. V gave up 3 bases and J gave up 7 bases, with 10 bases separating them. The CDR3 spells CAWRTGKEQYF. The CDR3 DNA follows: TGTGCCTGGAGGACAGGAAAGGAGCAGTACTTC.

The chain has TRBV19 and TRBJ1-3; weak D call: TRBD1 (5 bases). Trimming stripped 5 bases from V and 3 bases from J, with 8 bases between. CDR1 is LNHDA, CDR2 SQIVND, per germline (reference sequence). The CDR3 runs 13 residues. The CDR3 region is CASSYRFGNTIYF. The CDR3 DNA sequence: TGTGCCAGTAGTTACAGGTTTGGAAACACCATATATTTT.

This clone was counted only a few times. The chain employs TRBV28 and TRBJ2-3; possibly TRBD2 for D (5 bases). Germline V gives CDR1 MDHEN, CDR2 SYDVKM. This CDR3 region has 17 residues. Between the trimmed V and J ends, which lost 1 base and 4 bases, there was a span of 18 bases. The CDR3 region has the DNA TGTGCCAGCAGTTTATCGGTGGGAGTTAGTGGCGCAGATACGCAGTATTTT. Its translation is CASSLSVGVSGADTQYF.

The genes are TRBV27 and TRBJ2-6, with 7 positions matching TRBD1. Trimming at V came to 4 bases and at J to 1 base, leaving 13 bases not matched to a gene. The CDR3 length is 19 residues. The germline V gene has CDR1 MNHEY and CDR2 SMNVEV (reference sequence). As DNA, the CDR3 is TGTGCCAGCAGTTCACACAGGGGTGCTAAGGTGTCTGGGGCCAACGTCCTGACTTTC. It encodes CASSSHRGAKVSGANVLTF.

V is TRBV29-1 and J is TRBJ2-7; D not certain. CDR1 SQVTM and CDR2 ANQGSEA come from the germline V gene. The length of the CDR3 is 12 residues. Trimming took 4 bases from V and 2 from J, leaving 9 bases between them. The CDR3 protein is CSVGAQTYEQYF. The CDR3 region has the DNA TGCAGCGTTGGGGCGCAGACCTACGAGCAGTACTTC.

The chain employs TRBV15 and TRBJ2-2; no firm D call. The CDR3 covers 15 residues. Germline V lookup: CDR1 LNHNV, CDR2 YYDKDF (reference sequence). The ends were cut back, 0 bases at V and 2 bases at J, with 7 bases in the middle. CDR3 protein: CATSRERHNTGELFF. CDR3 nucleotide sequence: TGTGCCACCAGCAGAGAGAGGCACAACACCGGGGAGCTGTTTTTT.

The rearrangement uses TRBV11-2 and TRBJ1-6; TRBD1 might be the D (6 bases). V was trimmed by 5 bases and J by 5 bases, leaving 13 bases between them. Per germline, CDR1 SGHAT and CDR2 FQNNGV. This CDR3 contains 15 residues. The CDR3 sequence is CASSQSGTNNSPLHF. DNA of the CDR3: TGTGCCAGCAGCCAAAGCGGGACAAATAATTCACCCCTCCACTTT.

The gene calls are TRBV5-1 and TRBJ2-2; 11 nucleotides line up with TRBD2. V shed 1 base and J 5 bases; nucleotides not matched to a gene: 4. Germline V CDR1 and CDR2: SGHRS, YFSETQ. The CDR3 contains 16 residues. The CDR3 sequence: CASSLTSGGGTGELFF. The CDR3 bases are TGCGCCAGCAGCTTGACTAGCGGGGGAGGGACCGGGGAGCTGTTTTTT.

The rearrangement links TRBV6-5 to TRBJ2-3; TRBD2 matches 7 bases. Trimming took 6 bases from V and 4 from J; bases not matched to a gene: 4. Germline V lookup: CDR1 MNHEY, CDR2 SVGAGI. The CDR3 is 13 amino acids. In nucleotides, the CDR3 is TGTGCCAGCAGGGCGACTAGCCCAGATACGCAGTATTTT. Translating gives CASRATSPDTQYF.

With respect to this clone: The sample contains more than one DNA sequence encoding this CDR3. This chain's CDR3 is CASSYDRGSGNTIYF. CDR3 DNA sequence: TGTGCCAGCAGCTACGACAGGGGGTCTGGAAACACCATATATTTT. The rearrangement joins TRBV11-2 to TRBJ1-3; 9 bases are shared with TRBD1. The CDR3 spans 15 residues. Looked up from germline, CDR1 is SGHAT and CDR2 is FQNNGV. V lost 4 bases and J lost 1; bases outside the gene matches: 2.